This is a list of T cell receptor beta chains from one sample in a study of blood T cell repertoires in COVID-19. Profiling relied on immunoSEQ multiplex PCR, and the TCRdb table lists in-frame clones only, not all of them. The table shows 200,000 to 250,000 clones, with about 87% occurring only once. Sequencing input: PBMCs or T cells enriched from blood (not recorded which). The source is a woman in her 30s who had recovered from COVID-19. The CDR3 runs from the conserved cysteine through the conserved F or W. Fields, in order: J gene, D gene, V gene, clone size, CDR3 protein, CDR3 DNA. The D gene is left open where the match is weak. Clone size appears in some rows only: once, few, many, or a class for an expanded clone.

J: TRBJ2-7
D: .
V: TRBV2
size: .
CDR3: CASGGDFLSSYEQYF
DNA: TGTGCCAGCGGCGGGGACTTTCTTAGCTCCTACGAGCAGTACTTC

J: TRBJ1-5
D: .
V: TRBV12-3/TRBV12-4
size: once
CDR3: CASSRTANQPQHF
DNA: TGTGCCAGCAGCAGGACTGCTAATCAGCCCCAGCATTTT

J: TRBJ2-5
D: TRBD2
V: TRBV5-1
size: .
CDR3: CASSLGRGTSVETQYF
DNA: TGCGCCAGCAGCTTGGGAAGGGGAACTAGCGTAGAGACCCAGTACTTC

J: TRBJ2-1
D: TRBD1
V: TRBV3-1/TRBV3-2
size: .
CDR3: CASSQPRGFDEQFF
DNA: TGTGCCAGCAGCCAGCCCAGGGGGTTTGATGAGCAGTTCTTC

J: TRBJ2-6
D: TRBD2
V: TRBV19
size: .
CDR3: CASSTPRGAGANVLTF
DNA: TGTGCCAGTAGTACCCCTCGGGGGGCTGGGGCCAACGTCCTGACTTTC

J: TRBJ1-1
D: TRBD1
V: TRBV10-3
size: .
CDR3: CAIRDREPNTEAFF
DNA: TGTGCCATCAGGGACAGGGAACCGAACACTGAAGCTTTCTTT

J: TRBJ2-7
D: TRBD1
V: TRBV4-2
size: .
CDR3: CASSHPGTGGAYEQYF
DNA: TGTGCCAGCAGCCACCCCGGGACAGGGGGCGCCTACGAGCAGTACTTC

J: TRBJ1-2
D: .
V: TRBV12-3/TRBV12-4
size: .
CDR3: CASSTDRPYGYTF
DNA: TGTGCCAGCTCTACTGACAGACCCTATGGCTACACCTTC

J: TRBJ2-7
D: .
V: TRBV18
size: .
CDR3: CASSRGGNEQYF
DNA: TGTGCCAGCTCCAGGGGTGGGAATGAGCAGTACTTC

J: TRBJ1-1
D: .
V: TRBV29-1
size: .
CDR3: CSGGQQNTEAFF
DNA: TGCAGCGGAGGACAGCAGAACACTGAAGCTTTCTTT

J: TRBJ1-2
D: TRBD1
V: TRBV4-3
size: .
CDR3: CASSQDRGIAYGYTF
DNA: TGCGCCAGCAGCCAGGACAGGGGGATCGCCTATGGCTACACCTTC

J: TRBJ2-1
D: TRBD2
V: TRBV25-1
size: .
CDR3: CASSEYRGLPHYNEQFF
DNA: TGTGCCAGCAGTGAATACCGGGGACTACCCCACTACAATGAGCAGTTCTTC

J: TRBJ2-1
D: .
V: TRBV6-2/TRBV6-3
size: .
CDR3: CASSRHPRRGNNEQFF
DNA: TGTGCCAGCAGCCGTCATCCGCGGCGGGGAAACAATGAGCAGTTCTTC

J: TRBJ2-5
D: TRBD2
V: TRBV2
size: .
CDR3: CASNRWGLAGGETQYF
DNA: TGTGCCAGCAATCGATGGGGACTAGCGGGGGGAGAGACCCAGTACTTC